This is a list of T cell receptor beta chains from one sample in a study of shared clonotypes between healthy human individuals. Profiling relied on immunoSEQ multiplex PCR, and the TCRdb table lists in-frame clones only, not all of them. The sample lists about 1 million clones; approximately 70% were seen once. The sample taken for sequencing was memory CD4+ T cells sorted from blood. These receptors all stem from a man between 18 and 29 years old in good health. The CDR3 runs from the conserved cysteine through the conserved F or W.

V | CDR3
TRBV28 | CASSFPELPEQYF
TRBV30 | CAWSGSGGTGELFF
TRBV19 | CASSRRDREYEQYF
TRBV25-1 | CASREVGREVQETQYF
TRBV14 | CASSQQGISGNTIYF
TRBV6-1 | CASSAGGGPQETQYF
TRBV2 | CASSPHSPYEQYF
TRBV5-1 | CASSLSTSGATDTQYF
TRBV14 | CASSHVTEAFF
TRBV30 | CALMRTGRTYNSPLHF
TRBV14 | CASGRDTVFGANVLTF
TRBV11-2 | CASSPNWNEQFF
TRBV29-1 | CSVVFWSSGANVLTF
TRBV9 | CASSSIGTSNEKLFF
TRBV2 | CASSQTSGRVNTGELFF
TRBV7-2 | CASSTPGRGNIQYF
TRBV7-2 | CASSLTDRCSGGPQHF
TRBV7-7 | CASSPSRGPYTGELFF
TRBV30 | CAWSLDRRQYF
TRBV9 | CASTRGLEETQYF
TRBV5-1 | CASTPGTGGTGELFF
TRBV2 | CASSAEQGVETQYF
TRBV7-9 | CASSPLYLKGYGYTF
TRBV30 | CAWSVLGAAYEQYF
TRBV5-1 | CASSVRTSGEQYF
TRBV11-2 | CASSRSSGQGDETQYF
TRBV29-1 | CSVAGTNTEAFF